This TCR beta chain derives from a study of cytomegalovirus exposure and HLA in healthy donors. This clone was observed a handful of times. What it binds is not known. Study-wide results and caveats: In a later analysis, a missense DCLRE1C variant was linked to TCR beta V- and J-gene trimming. CMV serostatus alone was available as immune exposure information.

It was with 60 Vbeta and 13 Jbeta primers that the PCR ran. TCRdb keeps only in-frame clones here, not all; method: immunoSEQ multiplex PCR. This sample has about 160,000 clones, with around 84% found just once. Sequencing was carried out using PBMCs. This clonotype originated in a man in his late teens or twenties in good health and CMV-seronegative.

In DNA, the CDR3 is TGTGCCAGCAGCGCCCGGCCGGGATTAGCGGGAGTTTGGAATGAGCAGTTCTTC. Translation gives CASSARPGLAGVWNEQFF. The genes are TRBV9 and TRBJ2-1; 9 nucleotides agree with TRBD2. This CDR3 is 18 amino acids long. Germline assignment: CDR1 SGDLS and CDR2 YYNGEE. The ends lost 3 bases at V and 7 bases at J; junction bases unmatched: 17. Drawing the rest from reference TRBV9 and TRBJ2-1, the complete variable domain is DSGVTQTPKHLITATGQRVTLRCSPRSGDLSVYWYQQSLDQGLQFLIQYYNGEERAKGNILERFSAQQFPDLHSELNLSSLELGDSALYFCASSARPGLAGVWNEQFFGPGTRLTVL.